This T cell receptor beta chain was observed in a study of blood T cell repertoires in COVID-19. As originally analysed: By means of reference gene primer amplification, nucleated cell counts were estimated. TCRdb keeps only in-frame clones here, not all; method: immunoSEQ multiplex PCR. The V and J calls and clone size were taken over from that table, and D and trimming were inferred from the DNA. The repertoire holds roughly 420,000 clones, with approximately 87% as singletons. The source material was PBMCs or T cells enriched from blood (not recorded which). This clonotype originated in a woman under 40 with acute COVID-19.

This CDR3 is CASSHQDNYNSPLHF. The CDR3 DNA follows: TGTGCCAGCAGCCACCAGGACAATTATAATTCACCCCTCCACTTT. This chain links TRBV3-1 (or the pseudogene TRBV3-2) with TRBJ1-6; possible D gene TRBD1, 5 bases. There are 15 residues in the CDR3. V lost 3 bases and J lost 4, with 10 bases in between. The germline gives CDR1 LGHDT, CDR2 YNNKEL (reference sequence).